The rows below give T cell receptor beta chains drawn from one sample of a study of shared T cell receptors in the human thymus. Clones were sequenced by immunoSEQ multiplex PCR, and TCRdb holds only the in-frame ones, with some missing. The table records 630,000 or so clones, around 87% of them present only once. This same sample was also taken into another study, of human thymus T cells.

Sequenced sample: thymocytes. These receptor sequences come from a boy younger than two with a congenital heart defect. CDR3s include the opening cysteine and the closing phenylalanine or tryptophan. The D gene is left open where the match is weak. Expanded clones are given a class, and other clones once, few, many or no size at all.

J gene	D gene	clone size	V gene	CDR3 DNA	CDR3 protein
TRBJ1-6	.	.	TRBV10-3	TGTGCCATCAGAAAGGACTCTATATCTAATTCACCCCTCCACTTT	CAIRKDSISNSPLHF
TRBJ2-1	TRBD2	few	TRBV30	TGTGCCTGGAATAACCCGGGACTAGCGGGAGGCGAGCAGTTCTTC	CAWNNPGLAGGEQFF
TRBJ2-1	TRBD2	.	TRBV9	TGTGCCAGCAGCGTCAGGACTAGCGGGAGGGCTTCCAATGAGCAGTTCTTC	CASSVRTSGRASNEQFF
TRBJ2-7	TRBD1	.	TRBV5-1	TGCGCCAGCAGCTTGGCCGACAGGGGGTACGAGCAGTACTTC	CASSLADRGYEQYF
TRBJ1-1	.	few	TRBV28	TGTGCCAGCAGTTTGACAGGACTAGGGACTGAAGCTTTCTTT	CASSLTGLGTEAFF
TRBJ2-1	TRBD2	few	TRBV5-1	TGCGCCAGCAGGCCATCCGGGACTAGCGGGGGGGCGGGCGATGAGCAGTTCTTC	CASRPSGTSGGAGDEQFF
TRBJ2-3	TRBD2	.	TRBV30	TGTGCCTGGAGGACCGGCCCCGGACTAGCGGGAGGTACAAGCACAGATACGCAGTATTTT	CAWRTGPGLAGGTSTDTQYF
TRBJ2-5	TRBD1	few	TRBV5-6	TGTGCCAGCAGCTTGGTTGAGAAAAACAGGGGATTGGAGACCCAGTACTTC	CASSLVEKNRGLETQYF
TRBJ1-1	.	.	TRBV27	TGTGCCAGCAGTTTAACCTCCTCTAGGGGGACTGAAGCTTTCTTT	CASSLTSSRGTEAFF
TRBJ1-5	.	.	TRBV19	TGTGCCAGTAGAGAGACAGTCAATCAGCCCCAGCATTTT	CASRETVNQPQHF
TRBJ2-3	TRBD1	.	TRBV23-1	TGCGCCAGCAGTCCCAGTCCGGGACAGGGATATAAGTATTTT	CASSPSPGQGYKYF
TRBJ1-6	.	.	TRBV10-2	TGCGCCACCTTTCGCGGGACGGATAAGAATTCACCCCTCCACTTT	CATFRGTDKNSPLHF
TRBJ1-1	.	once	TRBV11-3	TGTGCCAGCAGCTTCGGCAGGGGCACTGAAGCTTTCTTT	CASSFGRGTEAFF
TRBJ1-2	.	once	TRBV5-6	TGTGCCAGCAGCTCCAGACAGTTCATATATGGCTACACCTTC	CASSSRQFIYGYTF
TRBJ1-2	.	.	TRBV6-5	TGTGCCAGCAGTCCGTTGCAGTTGAACTATGGCTACACCTTC	CASSPLQLNYGYTF
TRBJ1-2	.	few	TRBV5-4	TGTGCCAGCAGCGCGGTACGGGAGGGTGGCTACACCTTC	CASSAVREGGYTF
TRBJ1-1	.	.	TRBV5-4	TGTGCCAGCAGAGCTACAGGGAACACTGAAGCTTTCTTT	CASRATGNTEAFF
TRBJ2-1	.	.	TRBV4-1	TGCGCCAGCAGCCAAGATGGGGGGAAACGATCCTACAATGAGCAGTTCTTC	CASSQDGGKRSYNEQFF
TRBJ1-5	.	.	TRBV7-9	TGTGCCAGCAGCTTTAGTCCTAAGACAGGTGAAAATCAGCCCCAGCATTTT	CASSFSPKTGENQPQHF
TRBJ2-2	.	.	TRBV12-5	TGTGCTAGTGGTTTCCGCATGCAGAACAGGGAAAGGAACACCGGGGAGCTGTTTTTT	CASGFRMQNRERNTGELFF
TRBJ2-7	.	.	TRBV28	TGTGCCAGCCATTTTGGAGGTTACAGCTCCTACGAGCAGTACTTC	CASHFGGYSSYEQYF
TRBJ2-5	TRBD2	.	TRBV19	TGTGCCAGTAGCACCCCCGAGACTAGCGGGGGCGGGGAGACCCAGTACTTC	CASSTPETSGGGETQYF
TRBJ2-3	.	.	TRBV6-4	TGTGCCAGCAGTGCGGAAGTTAGGGGCACTAGCACAGATACGCAGTATTTT	CASSAEVRGTSTDTQYF
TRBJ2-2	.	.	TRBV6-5	TGTGCCAGCAGTTCTGGGACATCCGCCGGGGAGCTGTTTTTT	CASSSGTSAGELFF
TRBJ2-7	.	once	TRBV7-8	TGTGCCAGCAGCTTAGTAGAGGCCCCCACCGGCGAGCAGTACTTC	CASSLVEAPTGEQYF
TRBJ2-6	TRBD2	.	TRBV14	TGTGCCAGCAGCCAAGTGGCTAGCGGGGGTATTCCTGGGGCCAACGTCCTGACTTTC	CASSQVASGGIPGANVLTF
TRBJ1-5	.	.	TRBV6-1	TGTGCCAGCGGGGGGGGTGAAAATCAGCCCCAGCATTTT	CASGGGENQPQHF
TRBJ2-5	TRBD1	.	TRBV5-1	TGCGCCAGCAGCTTGTATCCAGGGACAGTCCAAGAGACCCAGTACTTC	CASSLYPGTVQETQYF
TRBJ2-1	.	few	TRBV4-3	TGCGCCAGCAGCCGAGAAGGGGGGGCCTCCTCCTACAATGAGCAGTTCTTC	CASSREGGASSYNEQFF
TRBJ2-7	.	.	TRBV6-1	TGTGCCAGCAGTCCTGGGCTGGGCCCCTACGAGCAGTACTTC	CASSPGLGPYEQYF
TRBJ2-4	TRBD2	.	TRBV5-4	TGTGCCAGCAGCTTAGCAGGTCTAGCGGGGGTAGACATTCAGTACTTC	CASSLAGLAGVDIQYF
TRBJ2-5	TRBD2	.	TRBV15	TGTGCCACCAGCAGAGAGGGACCGGGACTAGCGATACAGACCCAGTACTTC	CATSREGPGLAIQTQYF
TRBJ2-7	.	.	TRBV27	TGTGCCAGCAAAGGGGGTCGTAACTGGGATCGGTACGAGCAGTACTTC	CASKGGRNWDRYEQYF
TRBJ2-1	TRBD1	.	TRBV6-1	TGTGCCAGCAGTTGGGGGACAGGGGGCATAGATGAGCAGTTCTTC	CASSWGTGGIDEQFF